A single sample gave rise to the 18 T cell receptor beta chains below, sequenced in a study of cytomegalovirus exposure and HLA in healthy donors. Both 60 Vbeta primers and 13 Jbeta primers went into the PCR. Method: immunoSEQ multiplex PCR; TCRdb's copy keeps in-frame clones and lacks some. This specimen shows roughly 100,000 clones; the ten leading clones hold 3.5%. Specimen: PBMCs. The receptors were gathered from a man between 35 and 55 years old in good health and CMV-seronegative.

J is TRBJ2-2 and V is TRBV7-2; 8 nucleotides align to TRBD2. Germline V lookup: CDR1 SGHTA, CDR2 FQGNSA. CDR3 length: 15 amino acids. V gave up 0 bases and J gave up 10 bases; unmatched junction bases: 7. The CDR3 DNA reads as TGTGCCAGCAGCTTAGCCGGGACTAGGACGCCGGAGCTGTTTTTT. Protein: CASSLAGTRTPELFF. Full variable domain (missing parts from reference TRBV7-2 and TRBJ2-2): GAGVSQSPSNKVTEKGKDVELRCDPISGHTALYWYRQSLGQGLEFLIYFQGNSAPDKSGLPSDRFSAERTGGSVSTLTIQRTQQEDSAVYLCASSLAGTRTPELFFGEGSRLTVL.

V and J are TRBV4-3 and TRBJ2-7; 9 bases are shared with TRBD2. This CDR3 has 15 residues. Germline CDR1 is LGHNA and CDR2 is YSLEER. Unmatched junction bases numbered 3, after V lost 3 bases and J lost 0 bases. The CDR3 loop is CASSQTSGRSYEQYF. In DNA, the CDR3 is TGCGCCAGCAGCCAGACTAGCGGACGCTCCTACGAGCAGTACTTC.

This chain joins TRBV5-8 and TRBJ1-2, with D unclear. The CDR3 has 12 residues. Germline V CDR1 and CDR2: SGHTS, YDEGEE. V lost 2 bases and J 4 bases, leaving 6 bases between the germline ends. DNA for the CDR3: TGTGCCAGCAGCTTCTCCTCCTATGGCTACACCTTC. This translates into CASSFSSYGYTF.

CDR3 loop: CASGPEAFF. Written as DNA, the CDR3 is TGTGCCAGCGGGCCTGAAGCTTTCTTT. The V gene is TRBV6-6, the J gene TRBJ1-1; no reliable D call. V was trimmed by 8 bases and J by 6 bases, leaving 4 bases between them. The CDR3 loop spans 9 amino acids. Germline values: CDR1 MNHNY, CDR2 SVGAGI (reference sequence).

The rearrangement links TRBV5-4 to TRBJ2-1; 8 bases match TRBD2. This CDR3 is 15 amino acids long. V was clipped by 4 bases and J by 4 bases; unmatched bases: 7. Looked up from germline, CDR1 is SGHNT and CDR2 is YYREEE (reference sequence). The CDR3 region has the DNA TGTGCCAGCAGCAGAGCGGGGGCCTCTTACAATGAGCAGTTCTTC. It translates to CASSRAGASYNEQFF.

V is TRBV7-2 and J is TRBJ2-1, with D possibly TRBD2 on 5 matching bases. Trimming left V 5 bases short and J 6 bases short, with 14 bases between. Germline lookup yields CDR1 SGHTA and CDR2 FQGNSA. The CDR3 totals 14 residues. This chain's CDR3 is CASSERRGTNEQFF. CDR3 DNA sequence: TGTGCCAGCAGCGAGCGGAGAGGTACCAATGAGCAGTTCTTC.

The rearrangement uses TRBV11-3 and TRBJ2-2; 8 bases match TRBD1. Trimming took 5 bases from V and 5 from J; bases not matched to a gene: 10. Germline CDR1 and CDR2: SGHNT and YENEEA. The CDR3 runs to 16 residues. The CDR3 protein is CASSQKTGGWTGELFF. The CDR3 DNA follows: TGTGCCAGCAGCCAAAAAACAGGGGGATGGACCGGGGAGCTGTTTTTT.

The chain carries TRBV5-6 and TRBJ2-3; D might be TRBD2 (5 bases). Germline V gives CDR1 SGHDT, CDR2 YYEEEE. The V and J ends lost 4 bases and 0 bases respectively, with 12 bases between them. This CDR3 has 15 amino acids. The CDR3 DNA is TGTGCCAGCAGCGAGGGCGTTGTCAGCACAGATACGCAGTATTTT. Its protein is CASSEGVVSTDTQYF.

J is TRBJ2-3 and V is TRBV7-2; TRBD2 agrees at 7 bases. V shed 5 bases, J shed 5 bases, and the junction held 4 bases outside the gene matches. Germline lookup yields CDR1 SGHTA and CDR2 FQGNSA. This CDR3 has 13 amino acids. CDR3 in DNA: TGTGCCAGCAGCCAGAGGGAGGGAGATACGCAGTATTTT. It codes for CASSQREGDTQYF. The full variable domain, its missing parts supplied by reference TRBV7-2 and TRBJ2-3, is GAGVSQSPSNKVTEKGKDVELRCDPISGHTALYWYRQSLGQGLEFLIYFQGNSAPDKSGLPSDRFSAERTGGSVSTLTIQRTQQEDSAVYLCASSQREGDTQYFGPGTRLTVL.

The chain recombines TRBV19 with TRBJ1-5, with 8 bases lining up with TRBD1. This CDR3 comprises 12 residues. V dropped 10 bases and J dropped 4; count of bases not matched to a gene: 3. Germline V CDR1 and CDR2: LNHDA, SQIVND (reference sequence). In nucleotides, the CDR3 is TGTGCCACCACAGGGGGTAATCAGCCCCAGCATTTT. It translates to CATTGGNQPQHF.

The rearrangement links TRBV6-5 to TRBJ2-6; weak D call: TRBD2 (5 bases). The ends were cut back, 2 bases at V and 2 bases at J, with 7 bases in the middle. The CDR3 totals 15 residues. The germline CDR1 and CDR2 sequences are MNHEY and SVGAGI. CDR3 loop: CASSYEGAGANVLTF. In nucleotides, the CDR3 is TGTGCCAGCAGTTACGAGGGCGCTGGGGCCAACGTCCTGACTTTC.

The V and J genes are TRBV30 and TRBJ2-7; 9 bases line up with TRBD1. Trimming took 3 bases from V and 6 from J; bases not matched to a gene: 12. The CDR3 covers 15 residues. Per the germline V gene, CDR1 is GTSNPN and CDR2 is SVGIG (reference sequence). CDR3 region: CAWSGGQGRSREQYF. The CDR3 coding sequence is TGTGCCTGGAGCGGGGGACAGGGCCGGTCGCGCGAGCAGTACTTC.

This chain uses TRBV5-1 with TRBJ1-1, with 7 bases fitting TRBD1. The germline CDR1 and CDR2 sequences are SGHRS and YFSETQ. The length of the CDR3 is 15 residues. The V and J ends lost 2 bases and 4 bases, in that order; junction bases with no gene match: 8. The CDR3 coding sequence is TGCGCCAGCAGCTTAGGCCAGACAGGGCCCACTGAAGCTTTCTTT. It yields the protein CASSLGQTGPTEAFF.

The V call is TRBV7-2, the J call TRBJ1-5; 8 bases agree with TRBD1. Germline V gene lookup returns CDR1 SGHTA and CDR2 FQGNSA. The CDR3 consists of 16 residues. V shed 2 bases, J shed 4 bases, and the junction held 7 bases outside the gene matches. CDR3 sequence: CASSLQGTGGNQPQHF. The CDR3 DNA is TGTGCCAGCAGCTTACAGGGTACAGGGGGGAATCAGCCCCAGCATTTT.

The chain joins TRBV27 to TRBJ2-7; possible D gene TRBD2, 5 bases. The CDR3 is made up of 13 amino acids. Germline V gives CDR1 MNHEY, CDR2 SMNVEV (reference sequence). Trimming removed 8 bases from V and 3 bases from J, with 14 bases in between. The CDR3 sequence: CASLRAGSYEQYF. The DNA for the CDR3 is TGTGCCAGCCTTCGGGCGGGCAGCTACGAGCAGTACTTC.

This chain joins TRBV6-4 and TRBJ2-1; 9 bases are a match to TRBD1. Germline lookup yields CDR1 MRHNA and CDR2 SNTAGT. Trimming at V came to 2 bases and at J to 4 bases, leaving 6 bases not matched to a gene. The CDR3 runs 16 residues. The CDR3 is CASSDQPGQGYNEQFF. The CDR3 bases are TGTGCCAGCAGTGACCAACCGGGACAGGGTTACAATGAGCAGTTCTTC.

V and J are TRBV6-6 and TRBJ2-1; D remains unclear. This CDR3 region has 14 residues. Between the trimmed V and J ends, which lost 7 bases and 9 bases, there was a span of 19 bases. CDR1 and CDR2 (germline): MNHNY, SVGAGI (reference sequence). The CDR3 DNA reads TGTGCCAGCACCCCCCCAACCGAAGCAACTGAGCAGTTCTTC. Residues: CASTPPTEATEQFF.

The genes are TRBV30 and TRBJ2-7; 9 positions match TRBD1. The CDR3 runs 15 residues. Looked up from germline, CDR1 is GTSNPN and CDR2 is SVGIG (reference sequence). The V and J ends lost 2 bases and 4 bases, in that order; junction bases with no gene match: 9. CDR3 sequence reads: CAWSQPGQGGYEQYF. CDR3 DNA: TGTGCCTGGAGTCAACCGGGACAGGGAGGGTACGAGCAGTACTTC.